The present TCR beta chain was sequenced within a study of stem cell transplantation in POMP-related autoinflammatory disease. Whole-study context: Pre-transplant patients had naive-skewed CD4+ T cells and few CD8+ T cells.

Method: immunoSEQ multiplex PCR; TCRdb's copy keeps in-frame clones and lacks some. The sample has some 4,900 clones, more than 85% seen once. Notes on this clone: Its matching antigen is unknown.

CDR3 length: 12 residues. Trimming cost V 5 bases and J 6 bases, with 7 bases left between them. Per the germline V gene, CDR1 is SEHNR and CDR2 is FQNEAQ (reference sequence). Study-wide points: In PRAID patients, the number of distinct TRB V-J gene pairings was restricted. A trend toward lower repertoire diversity and greater clonality appeared in every analyzed T-cell subset of PRAID patients.

This chain uses TRBV7-9 with TRBJ2-2; tentative D call: TRBD2 (5 bases). The source material was CD8+ T cells from PBMCs, sampled after stem cell transplantation. This TCR was sampled from a human patient with POMP-related autoinflammation and immune dysregulation (PRAID). Part of the T cell pool may stem from the graft donor. In DNA, the CDR3 is TGTGCCAGCAGCCGGGGATCCGGGGAGCTGTTTTTT. Its translation is CASSRGSGELFF. Full variable domain (rest looked up from reference TRBV7-9 and TRBJ2-2): DTGVSQNPRHKITKRGQNVTFRCDPISEHNRLYWYRQTLGQGPEFLTYFQNEAQLEKSRLLSDRFSAERPKGSFSTLEIQRTEQGDSAMYLCASSRGSGELFFGEGSRLTVL.